The 8 T cell receptor beta chains listed next were all sequenced from one sample in a study of Graves' ophthalmopathy and Graves' hyperthyroidism (dated by TCRdb to between 2018 and 2020). Instrument used: Illumina HiSeq 2000. For repertoire sequencing, TCR beta CDR3 regions were amplified from RNA transcripts. HTBI primers and the Qiagen OneStep RT-PCR kit were used in a first-round RT-PCR, which was followed by a second-round multiplex PCR, size selection and purification. The public reads were quality trimmed at Q25 with fastp and then assembled into clones with MiXCR by TCRdb, keeping productive beta chains. Identical CDR3 proteins give one entry, which carries the most common genes and DNA. The sample data list 450,000 or so distinct CDR3 sequences, and approximately 15% of these were observed just once. The leading ten clones occupy 8% to 10% of the sample. Sequenced: blood. The source of these receptors is a woman aged 30 to 39 with Graves' ophthalmopathy. Donor details come from another sample of the same person, matched by shared clones.

This clonotype occurred many times. J is TRBJ1-6 and V is TRBV7-8; the D gene is possibly TRBD1 (6 bases). Germline CDR1 SGHVS, CDR2 FQNEAQ. V was pared by 5 bases and J by 5 bases, with 16 bases between. This CDR3 contains 16 residues. The CDR3 coding sequence is TGTGCCAGCAGCAGCAACAGGGCGCCGAATAATTCACCCCTCCACTTT. Its protein product is CASSSNRAPNNSPLHF.

This clonotype appeared many times. The gene calls are TRBV27 and TRBJ2-7, with D uncertain. CDR3 size: 15 residues. Germline-derived CDR1 and CDR2 are MNHEY and SMNVEV (reference sequence). Trimming took off 2 bases at V and 6 bases at J, with 17 bases between the two ends. The chain's CDR3 is CASSLEPSRSREQYF. CDR3 bases: TGTGCCAGCAGTTTAGAGCCGTCCCGCTCTCGCGAGCAGTACTTC.

This clonotype has ten or more counts. The rearrangement links TRBV12-3 or TRBV12-4 to TRBJ1-6; D might be TRBD1 (6 bases). The CDR3 is made up of 14 amino acids. With 3 bases removed from V and 9 bases from J, the gap between germline ends came to 12 bases. CDR3 coding DNA: TGTGCCAGCAGTTTTAGGCCCAGGGGTTCACCCCTCCACTTT. Translating it yields CASSFRPRGSPLHF.

In its sample, this clonotype was seen many times. The chain combines TRBV14 with TRBJ2-7, with 8 bases lining up with TRBD1. After removal of 1 base from V and 3 bases from J, the junction contained 8 bases not matched to a gene. The CDR3 extends over 16 amino acids. From germline, CDR1 is SGHDN and CDR2 FVKESK. The CDR3 region is CASSQARPGTGYEQYF. The CDR3 DNA reads as TGTGCCAGCAGCCAAGCCAGACCCGGGACAGGCTACGAGCAGTACTTC.

The chain employs TRBV20-1 and TRBJ1-2; D may be TRBD1 (5 bases). With 6 bases removed from V and 4 bases from J, the gap between germline ends came to 15 bases. CDR3 size: 13 residues. Germline V gene lookup returns CDR1 DFQATT and CDR2 SNEGSKA (reference sequence). The CDR3 reads CSASPGGSYGYTF. CDR3 coding DNA: TGCAGTGCGTCACCGGGGGGGTCCTATGGCTACACCTTC.

As for this clonotype: The CDR3 does not close with the conserved phenylalanine or tryptophan, likely indicating a read error. The chain uses TRBV12-3 or TRBV12-4 and TRBJ1-1; 8 bases match TRBD1. The CDR3 has 14 residues. J gave up 2 bases and V 5 bases, and 4 bases lay outside the gene matches. This chain's CDR3 is CASSATGANTEAFV. The CDR3, as DNA: TGTGCCAGCAGTGCGACAGGGGCCAACACTGAAGCTTTCGTT.

This clonotype was seen many times. The chain recombines TRBV6-1 with TRBJ2-2; 12 nucleotides line up with TRBD2. With 3 bases clipped from V and 5 bases from J, the junction kept 13 bases outside the gene matches. CDR1 MNHNS and CDR2 SASEGT come from the germline V gene. The CDR3 sequence is 19 residues long. For the CDR3, the DNA is TGTGCCAGCAGTGAGGCGTCAGGACTAGCGGGGTACAGGACCGGGGAGCTGTTTTTT. Translation gives CASSEASGLAGYRTGELFF.

Only a few counts were recorded for this clonotype. The J gene is TRBJ2-7, the V gene TRBV30, with 8 bases lining up with TRBD2. The germline CDR1 and CDR2 sequences are GTSNPN and SVGIG (reference sequence). This CDR3 spans 14 amino acids. Trimming at V came to 4 bases and at J to 0 bases, leaving 5 bases not matched to a gene. CDR3 amino acids: CAWNRGGPSYEQYF. For the CDR3, the DNA is TGTGCCTGGAACCGGGGGGGACCCTCCTACGAGCAGTACTTC.